This T cell receptor (beta chain) was documented in a study of identical twins. V dropped 1 base and J dropped 0 bases, with 13 bases sitting between them. Germline V gene data show CDR1 as LGHNA and CDR2 as YSLEER. There are 16 residues in the CDR3. Whole-study results and caveats: Surplus twin overlap in beta out-of-frame sequences was less pronounced. Abundant cord blood beta clonotypes carried fewer insertions; memory repertoires showed none. A cross-sectional statistical analysis, not follow-up of the same donors, supported the conclusions.

Carrying unique molecular identifiers, the cDNA also gained a universal primer site through template switching. Each CDR3 protein gets one entry after TCRdb re-called the 5' RACE reads with MiXCR. The repertoire holds around 290,000 distinct CDR3 sequences, with roughly 10% as singletons. With respect to this clonotype: Its specificity is not known.

This same sample was also part of a study on yellow fever vaccine responses in identical twins.

The chain has TRBV4-3 and TRBJ2-7; D call uncertain. This clonotype was sampled from a woman younger than 30 in good health. Sequencing used CD8+ T cells sorted from blood. CDR3 in DNA: TGCGCCAGCAGCCAAGTTCTGGGCCCAAGCTCCTACGAGCAGTACTTC. It yields the protein CASSQVLGPSSYEQYF.